Listed below are T cell receptor beta chains from one sample, sequenced in a study of blood T cell repertoires in COVID-19. Assay: immunoSEQ multiplex PCR; the TCRdb copy retains only in-frame clones and omits some. The sample holds roughly 310,000 clones, more than 90% seen once. Sequencing was performed on PBMCs or T cells enriched from blood (not recorded which). Source of these receptors: a man between 60 and 70 years old who had recovered from COVID-19. Both conserved end residues are part of each CDR3. D genes are given only for firm matches. Clone size appears in some rows only: once, few, many, or a class for an expanded clone.

CDR3	DNA	J	size	length	D	V
CASSPSTGTSGEGQFF	TGTGCCAGCAGCCCCTCTACCGGGACTAGCGGGGAGGGCCAGTTCTTC	TRBJ2-1	.	16	TRBD2	TRBV7-3
CASSPGGGNTGELFF	TGTGCCAGCAGCCCCGGGGGGGGTAACACCGGGGAGCTGTTTTTT	TRBJ2-2	.	15	TRBD2	TRBV9
CAWSFPDRGIGYTF	TGTGCCTGGAGCTTCCCCGACAGGGGCATAGGCTACACCTTC	TRBJ1-2	.	14	TRBD1	TRBV30
CASSPTGQAQETQYF	TGCGCCAGCAGCCCCACGGGACAGGCTCAAGAGACCCAGTACTTC	TRBJ2-5	.	15	TRBD1	TRBV5-1
CASSWTSGVGNEQFF	TGCGCCAGCAGCTGGACTAGCGGAGTTGGGAATGAGCAGTTCTTC	TRBJ2-1	.	15	TRBD2	TRBV5-1
CASSPSGTGGTEAFF	TGCGCCAGCAGCCCGTCGGGGACAGGGGGCACTGAAGCTTTCTTT	TRBJ1-1	.	15	TRBD1	TRBV5-1
CASSIGSGNEKLFF	TGCGCCAGCAGCATTGGCAGTGGTAATGAAAAACTGTTTTTT	TRBJ1-4	.	14	.	TRBV5-1
CASSSRTGSNQPQHF	TGTGCCAGCAGCTCCCGGACAGGGAGCAATCAGCCCCAGCATTTT	TRBJ1-5	few	15	TRBD1	TRBV7-8
CATRTGNKLNYGYTF	TGTGCCACCAGGACAGGGAACAAACTTAACTATGGCTACACCTTC	TRBJ1-2	once	15	TRBD1	TRBV24-1
CASSQKTGMNTEAFF	TGTGCCAGCAGCCAAAAGACAGGGATGAACACTGAAGCTTTCTTT	TRBJ1-1	.	15	TRBD1	TRBV4-2
CSASKQGNQPQHF	TGCAGTGCTAGTAAACAGGGCAATCAGCCCCAGCATTTT	TRBJ1-5	.	13	.	TRBV20-1
CASSQDIRETYEQYF	TGCGCCAGCAGCCAAGATATCAGGGAAACCTACGAGCAGTACTTC	TRBJ2-7	.	15	.	TRBV4-1
CASSKVTAGGNTDTQYF	TGTGCCAGCAGCAAAGTCACGGCGGGGGGGAACACAGATACGCAGTATTTT	TRBJ2-3	.	17	.	TRBV21-1
CASSLGSVGEETQYF	TGCGCCAGCAGCTTGGGATCGGTGGGAGAAGAGACCCAGTACTTC	TRBJ2-5	.	15	.	TRBV5-1
CASSLAGGAPGYTF	TGTGCCAGCAGCCTCGCGGGAGGAGCCCCCGGCTACACCTTC	TRBJ1-2	.	14	.	TRBV11-1
CATSDPTSGNFEQFF	TGTGCCACCAGTGACCCGACTAGCGGAAACTTTGAGCAGTTCTTC	TRBJ2-1	.	15	TRBD2	TRBV24-1
CATRRTANTGELFF	TGTGCCACCAGGCGGACAGCGAACACCGGGGAGCTGTTTTTT	TRBJ2-2	.	14	.	TRBV15
CASSDSSRGLANTEAFF	TGCGCCAGCAGTGACTCATCTAGGGGCCTTGCGAACACTGAAGCTTTCTTT	TRBJ1-1	.	17	.	TRBV10-2
CASSHGTSGRDTQYF	TGTGCCAGCAGTCACGGGACTAGCGGACGAGATACGCAGTATTTT	TRBJ2-3	.	15	TRBD2	TRBV27
CASSTTGGGTEAFF	TGCGCCAGCAGTACTACCGGGGGTGGCACTGAAGCTTTCTTT	TRBJ1-1	.	14	.	TRBV4-1
CASSLGAGSMNTEAFF	TGCGCCAGCAGCTTGGGAGCTGGTAGTATGAACACTGAAGCTTTCTTT	TRBJ1-1	.	16	.	TRBV5-1
CASSVDSGTSTYEQYF	TGTGCCAGCAGCGTAGACTCCGGGACATCAACCTACGAGCAGTACTTC	TRBJ2-7	.	16	.	TRBV9
CASSQGLKETQYF	TGTGCCAGCAGCCAGGGGTTGAAGGAGACCCAGTACTTC	TRBJ2-5	.	13	.	TRBV11-3
CASSQVGANTEAFF	TGTGCCAGCAGCCAAGTGGGGGCGAACACTGAAGCTTTCTTT	TRBJ1-1	.	14	.	TRBV14
CASSSDRTSEAFF	TGTGCCAGCAGCTCCGACAGGACTAGTGAAGCTTTCTTT	TRBJ1-1	.	13	.	TRBV7-9
CASSEVRGTEAFF	TGTGCCAGCTCCGAAGTAAGGGGCACTGAAGCTTTCTTT	TRBJ1-1	.	13	.	TRBV19
CASSLGGGGAVGNTIYF	TGCGCCAGCAGCTTGGGAGGAGGGGGCGCAGTAGGAAACACCATATATTTT	TRBJ1-3	few	17	TRBD1	TRBV5-1
CASTWTVSANTEAFF	TGTGCCAGCACTTGGACAGTTTCGGCGAACACTGAAGCTTTCTTT	TRBJ1-1	.	15	.	TRBV2
CASSLTSGRIEQYF	TGTGCCAGCAGTTTGACTAGCGGGAGAATCGAGCAGTACTTC	TRBJ2-7	.	14	TRBD2	TRBV27
CASSPRVSSSLLYEQYF	TGTGCCAGCAGTCCACGGGTTAGTTCTTCGCTACTCTACGAGCAGTACTTC	TRBJ2-7	.	17	.	TRBV6-2/TRBV6-3
CASSSDRGRTGELFF	TGTGCCAGCAGCTCGGACAGGGGGCGGACCGGGGAGCTGTTTTTT	TRBJ2-2	.	15	TRBD1	TRBV7-9
CASSFQGSGEQYF	TGTGCCAGCAGTTTTCAAGGATCGGGCGAGCAGTACTTC	TRBJ2-7	.	13	.	TRBV12-3/TRBV12-4
CASSTQGGQPQHF	TGTGCCAGCAGCACGCAAGGGGGTCAGCCCCAGCATTTT	TRBJ1-5	.	13	.	TRBV11-1
CASSPSGSSYNEQFF	TGTGCCAGCAGCCCCAGCGGTAGCTCCTACAATGAGCAGTTCTTC	TRBJ2-1	.	15	.	TRBV9
CASSLSGAADTQYF	TGTGCCAGCAGCCTTAGCGGGGCAGCGGATACGCAGTATTTT	TRBJ2-3	.	14	TRBD2	TRBV3-1/TRBV3-2
CATSRDSEETQYF	TGTGCCACCAGCAGAGACAGCGAAGAGACCCAGTACTTC	TRBJ2-5	.	13	.	TRBV15
CASSGGGGPYEQYF	TGTGCCAGCAGCGGGGGGGGCGGTCCCTACGAGCAGTACTTC	TRBJ2-7	.	14	.	TRBV9
CASSLGSSGVSYEQYF	TGCGCCAGCAGCTTGGGGTCTTCAGGGGTATCCTACGAGCAGTACTTC	TRBJ2-7	.	16	.	TRBV5-1
CASSFYRGDEKLFF	TGTGCCAGCAGTTTTTACAGGGGGGACGAAAAACTGTTTTTT	TRBJ1-4	.	14	TRBD1	TRBV28
CATSDFLTGAGELFF	TGTGCCACCAGTGATTTTTTAACAGGGGCCGGGGAGCTGTTTTTT	TRBJ2-2	.	15	TRBD1	TRBV24-1
CARSPPSRDMLNRNLNTEAFF	TGTGCCAGAAGCCCCCCGTCCCGGGACATGCTCAACAGAAACTTGAACACTGAAGCTTTCTTT	TRBJ1-1	.	21	.	TRBV5-3